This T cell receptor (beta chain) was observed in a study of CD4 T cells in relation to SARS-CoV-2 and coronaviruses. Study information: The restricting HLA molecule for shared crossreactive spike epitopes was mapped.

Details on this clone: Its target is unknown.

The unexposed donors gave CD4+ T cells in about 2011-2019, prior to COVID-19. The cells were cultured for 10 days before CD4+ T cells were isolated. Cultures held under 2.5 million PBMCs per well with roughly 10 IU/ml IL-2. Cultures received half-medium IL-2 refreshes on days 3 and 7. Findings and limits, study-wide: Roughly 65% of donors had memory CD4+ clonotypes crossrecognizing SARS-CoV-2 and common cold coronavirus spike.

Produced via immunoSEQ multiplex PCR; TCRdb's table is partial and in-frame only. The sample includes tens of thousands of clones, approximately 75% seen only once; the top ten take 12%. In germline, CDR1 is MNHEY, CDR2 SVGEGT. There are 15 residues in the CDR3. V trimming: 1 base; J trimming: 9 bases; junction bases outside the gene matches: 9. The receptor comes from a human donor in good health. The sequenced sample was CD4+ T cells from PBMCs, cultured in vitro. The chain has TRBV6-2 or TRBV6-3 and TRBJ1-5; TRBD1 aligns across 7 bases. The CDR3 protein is CASSYLGQPSRPQHF. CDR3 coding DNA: TGTGCCAGCAGTTACTTGGGACAGCCATCAAGGCCCCAGCATTTT.